This record concerns one T cell receptor (beta chain) sequence. Relative to the germline gene, one junction end is altered; a read error may explain this. This specimen belongs to a study of tumor-infiltrating lymphocytes in primary liver carcinoma. The wider study: Donors had hepatocellular carcinoma or combined HCC and intrahepatic cholangiocarcinoma. In every tissue type, samples returned a similar yield of roughly 3.65 to 7.5 million productive TCRbeta reads.

RNA and DNA were co-extracted from around 20-30 mg of unsorted bulk tissue. The CDR3 is made up of 16 amino acids. Germline CDR1 SGHDT, CDR2 YYEEEE. TCR beta cDNA was prepared out of around 460 ng total RNA by means of a constant-region primer. Each TCR beta library was derived from three nested multiplex PCR rounds that employed slightly modified ARM-PCR. Both of the initial two PCR rounds ran for around 9 cycles and employed TRBV1-TRBV30 forward primers alongside a C-beta reverse primer. TCRdb re-called the multiplex PCR reads with MiXCR, one entry per CDR3 protein. This table holds fewer than 200,000 distinct CDR3 sequences, around 81% found once.

The rearrangement uses TRBV5-6 and TRBJ2-1, with D perhaps matching TRBD2 (6 bases). Sequencing input: tumor tissue from primary liver carcinoma. The sequence came from a man between 35 and 55 years old with primary liver carcinoma and hepatitis B virus infection. The CDR3 coding sequence is TGTGCCAGCAGCTTGGATTTGGCGGGAATCGCCGATGAGCAGTTATTC. Amino acids: CASSLDLAGIADEQLF.